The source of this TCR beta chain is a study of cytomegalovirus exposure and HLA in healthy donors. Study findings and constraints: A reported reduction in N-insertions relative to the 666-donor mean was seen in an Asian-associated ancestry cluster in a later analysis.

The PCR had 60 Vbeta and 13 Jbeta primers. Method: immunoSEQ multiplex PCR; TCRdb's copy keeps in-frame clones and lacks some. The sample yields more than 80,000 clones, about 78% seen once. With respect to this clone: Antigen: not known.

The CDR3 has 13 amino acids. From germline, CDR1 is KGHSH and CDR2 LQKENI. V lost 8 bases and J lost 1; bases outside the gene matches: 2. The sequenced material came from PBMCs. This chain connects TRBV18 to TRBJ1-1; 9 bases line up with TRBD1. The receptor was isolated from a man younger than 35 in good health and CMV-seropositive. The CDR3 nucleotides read TGTGCCAGCAGACAGGGGGAGAACACTGAAGCTTTCTTT. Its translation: CASRQGENTEAFF.